This T cell receptor beta chain was captured by sequencing in a study of T-cell memory formation after mild COVID-19. Constant-segment-primed 5'RACE gave TCR alpha and TCR beta cDNA libraries with sample barcodes and UMIs. Each CDR3 protein is one row after TCRdb ran MiXCR on the 5' RACE reads. The sample includes around 45,000 distinct CDR3 sequences, 9.5% of them seen just once. Germline V CDR1 and CDR2: DFQATT, SNEGSKA (reference sequence). Trimming took off 0 bases at V and 6 bases at J, with 13 bases between the two ends. This CDR3 comprises 14 residues. The sequence was obtained from an adult woman who had mild COVID-19 (a few samples of this study predate the infection). Cell type and time point are not known. Sequencing input: PBMCs or a T cell subset sorted from them (not recorded which). The chain has TRBV20-1 and TRBJ2-3; D is possibly TRBD1 or TRBD2 (6 bases each). In DNA, the CDR3 is TGCAGTGCTAGAGATCGGGGGCTAGCGGATACGCAGTATTTT. Translation: CSARDRGLADTQYF.